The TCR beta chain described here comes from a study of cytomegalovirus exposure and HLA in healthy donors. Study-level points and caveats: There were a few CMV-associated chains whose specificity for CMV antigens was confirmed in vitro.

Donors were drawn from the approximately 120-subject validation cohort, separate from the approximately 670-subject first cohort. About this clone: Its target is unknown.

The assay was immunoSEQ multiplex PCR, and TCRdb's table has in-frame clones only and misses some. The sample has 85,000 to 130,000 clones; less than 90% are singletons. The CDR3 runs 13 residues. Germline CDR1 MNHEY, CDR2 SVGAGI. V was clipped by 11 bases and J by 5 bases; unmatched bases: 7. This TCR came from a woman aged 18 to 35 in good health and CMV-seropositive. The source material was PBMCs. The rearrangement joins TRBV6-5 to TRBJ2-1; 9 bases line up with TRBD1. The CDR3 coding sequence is TGTGCCTGTTGGGACAGGGCGAACAATGAGCAGTTCTTC. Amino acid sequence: CACWDRANNEQFF.